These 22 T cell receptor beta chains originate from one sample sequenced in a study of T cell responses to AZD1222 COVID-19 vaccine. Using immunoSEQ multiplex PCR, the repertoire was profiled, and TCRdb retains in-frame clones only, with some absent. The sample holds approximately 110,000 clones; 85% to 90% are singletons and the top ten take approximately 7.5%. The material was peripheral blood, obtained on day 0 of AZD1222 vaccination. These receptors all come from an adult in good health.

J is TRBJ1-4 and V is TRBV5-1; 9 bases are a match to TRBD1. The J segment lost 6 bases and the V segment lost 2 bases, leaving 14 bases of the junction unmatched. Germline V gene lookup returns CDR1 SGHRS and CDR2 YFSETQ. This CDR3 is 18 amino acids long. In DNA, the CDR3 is TGCGCCAGCAGCTTATTAGGGACAGGGCCTTCCGTGGATGAAAAACTGTTTTTT. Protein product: CASSLLGTGPSVDEKLFF.

CDR3 nucleotides: TGTGCCAGCAAGCCAGGGCACTCCTACGAGCAGTACTTC. Its translation: CASKPGHSYEQYF. The V call is TRBV12-3 or TRBV12-4, the J call TRBJ2-7, with D maybe TRBD1 (5 bases). With 7 bases removed from V and 0 bases from J, the gap between germline ends came to 10 bases. This CDR3 is built from 13 residues.

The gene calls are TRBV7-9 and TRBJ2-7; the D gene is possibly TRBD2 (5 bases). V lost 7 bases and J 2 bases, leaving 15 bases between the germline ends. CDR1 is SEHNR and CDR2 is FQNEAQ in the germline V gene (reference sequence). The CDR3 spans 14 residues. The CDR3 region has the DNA TGTGCCAGCACCCTGGCCGGGGAAACCTACGAGCAGTACTTC. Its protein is CASTLAGETYEQYF. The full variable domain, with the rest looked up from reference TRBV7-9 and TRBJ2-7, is DTGVSQNPRHKITKRGQNVTFRCDPISEHNRLYWYRQTLGQGPEFLTYFQNEAQLEKSRLLSDRFSAERPKGSFSTLEIQRTEQGDSAMYLCASTLAGETYEQYFGPGTRLTVT.

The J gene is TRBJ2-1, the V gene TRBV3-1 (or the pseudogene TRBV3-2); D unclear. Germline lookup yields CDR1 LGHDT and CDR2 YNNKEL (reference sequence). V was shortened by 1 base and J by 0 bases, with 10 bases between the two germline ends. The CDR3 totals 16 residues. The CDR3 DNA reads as TGTGCCAGCAGCCAAGGGGGAATTCGCTCCTACAATGAGCAGTTCTTC. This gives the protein CASSQGGIRSYNEQFF.

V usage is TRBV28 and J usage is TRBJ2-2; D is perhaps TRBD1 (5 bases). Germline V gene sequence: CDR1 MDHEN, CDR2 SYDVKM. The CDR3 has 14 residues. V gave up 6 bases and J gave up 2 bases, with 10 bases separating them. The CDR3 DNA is TGTGCCAGCAGGCCTACAGGAAACACCGGGGAGCTGTTTTTT. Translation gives CASRPTGNTGELFF.

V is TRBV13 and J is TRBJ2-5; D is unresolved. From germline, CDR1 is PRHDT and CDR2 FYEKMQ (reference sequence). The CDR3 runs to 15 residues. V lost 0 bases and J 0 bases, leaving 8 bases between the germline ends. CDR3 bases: TGTGCCAGCAGCTTAGGGGATTGGTACCAAGAGACCCAGTACTTC. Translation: CASSLGDWYQETQYF.

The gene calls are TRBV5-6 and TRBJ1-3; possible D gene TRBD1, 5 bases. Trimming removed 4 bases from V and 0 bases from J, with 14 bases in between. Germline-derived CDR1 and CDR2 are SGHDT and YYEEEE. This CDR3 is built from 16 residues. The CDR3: CASSASPGISGNTIYF. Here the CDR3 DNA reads TGTGCCAGCAGCGCCTCCCCAGGGATCTCTGGAAACACCATATATTTT.

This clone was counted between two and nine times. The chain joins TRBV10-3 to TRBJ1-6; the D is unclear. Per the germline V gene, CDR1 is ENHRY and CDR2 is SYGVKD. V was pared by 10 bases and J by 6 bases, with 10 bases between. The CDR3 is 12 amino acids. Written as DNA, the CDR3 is TGTGCCACCTCGTCCGCTAATTCACCCCTCCACTTT. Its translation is CATSSANSPLHF.

This CDR3 reads CASSQDGPYGYTF. The DNA for the CDR3 is TGTGCCAGCAGCCAAGACGGACCCTATGGCTACACCTTC. J is TRBJ1-2 and V is TRBV3-1 (or the pseudogene TRBV3-2); D is undetermined. Trimming removed 0 bases from V and 4 bases from J, with 6 bases in between. This CDR3 has 13 residues. Germline CDR1 is LGHDT and CDR2 is YNNKEL (reference sequence).

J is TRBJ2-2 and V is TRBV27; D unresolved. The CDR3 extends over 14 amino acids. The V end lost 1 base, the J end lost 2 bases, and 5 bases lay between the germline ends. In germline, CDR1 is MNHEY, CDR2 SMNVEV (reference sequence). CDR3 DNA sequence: TGTGCCAGCAGTTTATACCTAAACACCGGGGAGCTGTTTTTT. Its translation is CASSLYLNTGELFF.

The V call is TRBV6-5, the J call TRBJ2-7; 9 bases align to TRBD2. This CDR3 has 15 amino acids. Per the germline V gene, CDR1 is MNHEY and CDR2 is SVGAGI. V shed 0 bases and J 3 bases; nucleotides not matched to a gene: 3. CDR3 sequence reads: CASSYSQAGGYEQYF. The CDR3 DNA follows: TGTGCCAGCAGTTACTCACAAGCGGGGGGCTACGAGCAGTACTTC.

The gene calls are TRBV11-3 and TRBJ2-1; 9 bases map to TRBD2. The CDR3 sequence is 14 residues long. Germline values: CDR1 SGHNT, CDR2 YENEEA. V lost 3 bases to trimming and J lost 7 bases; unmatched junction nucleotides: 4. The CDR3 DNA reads TGTGCCAGCAGCTTGCGGGGGGGGAGTAATGAGCAGTTCTTC. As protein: CASSLRGGSNEQFF.

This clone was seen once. The CDR3 nucleotides read TGTGCCAGCACCCGGGACAGGGGGCGGGGGACCCAGTACTTC. Amino acids: CASTRDRGRGTQYF. The V gene is TRBV27, the J gene TRBJ2-5; 12 nucleotides match TRBD1. Germline CDR1 MNHEY, CDR2 SMNVEV (reference sequence). This CDR3 is 14 amino acids long. With V trimmed by 7 bases and J by 7 bases, 7 bases remained unmatched.

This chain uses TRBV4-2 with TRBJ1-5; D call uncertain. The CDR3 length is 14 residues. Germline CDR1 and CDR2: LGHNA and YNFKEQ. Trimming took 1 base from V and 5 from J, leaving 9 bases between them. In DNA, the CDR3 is TGTGCCAGCAGCCAAGTTGGCGCGGATCAGCCCCAGCATTTT. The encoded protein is CASSQVGADQPQHF.

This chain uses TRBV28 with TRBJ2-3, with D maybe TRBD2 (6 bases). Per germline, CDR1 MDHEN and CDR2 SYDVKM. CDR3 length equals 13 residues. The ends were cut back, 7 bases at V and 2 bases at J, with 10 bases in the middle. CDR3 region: CASTSGVTDTQYF. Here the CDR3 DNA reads TGTGCCAGCACTTCGGGGGTCACAGATACGCAGTATTTT.

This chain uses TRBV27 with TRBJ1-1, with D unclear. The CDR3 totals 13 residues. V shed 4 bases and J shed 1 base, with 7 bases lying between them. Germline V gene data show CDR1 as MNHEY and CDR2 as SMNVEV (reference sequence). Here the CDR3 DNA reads TGTGCCAGCAGTTCTCAGAGGAACACTGAAGCTTTCTTT. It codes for CASSSQRNTEAFF.

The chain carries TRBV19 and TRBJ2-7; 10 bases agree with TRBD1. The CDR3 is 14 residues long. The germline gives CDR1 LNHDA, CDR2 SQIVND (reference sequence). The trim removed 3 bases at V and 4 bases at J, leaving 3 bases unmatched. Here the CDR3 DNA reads TGTGCCAGTAGTATGACAGGGGGCGTATACGAGCAGTACTTC. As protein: CASSMTGGVYEQYF. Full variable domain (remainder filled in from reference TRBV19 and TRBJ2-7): DGGITQSPKYLFRKEGQNVTLSCEQNLNHDAMYWYRQDPGQGLRLIYYSQIVNDFQKGDIAEGYSVSREKKESFPLTVTSAQKNPTAFYLCASSMTGGVYEQYFGPGTRLTVT.

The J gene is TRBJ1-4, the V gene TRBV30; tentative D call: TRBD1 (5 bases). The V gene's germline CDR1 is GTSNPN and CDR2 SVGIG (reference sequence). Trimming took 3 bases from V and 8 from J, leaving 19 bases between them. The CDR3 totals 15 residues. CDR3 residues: CAWSRWGGVGEKLFF. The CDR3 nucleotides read TGTGCCTGGAGCCGCTGGGGGGGGGTCGGGGAAAAACTGTTTTTT.

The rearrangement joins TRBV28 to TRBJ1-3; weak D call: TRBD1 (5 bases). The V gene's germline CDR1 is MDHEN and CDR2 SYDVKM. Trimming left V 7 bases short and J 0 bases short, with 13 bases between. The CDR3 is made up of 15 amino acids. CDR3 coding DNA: TGTGCCAGCACTTCGGGGCCACACTCTGGAAACACCATATATTTT. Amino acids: CASTSGPHSGNTIYF.

The CDR3 reads CASSLGGRVVGELFF. The CDR3, as DNA: TGTGCCAGCAGCTTAGGAGGCAGGGTGGTCGGGGAGCTGTTTTTT. This chain uses TRBV7-2 with TRBJ2-2, with D possibly matching TRBD1 (5 bases). CDR1 and CDR2 from the germline V gene are SGHTA and FQGNSA. The length of the CDR3 is 15 residues. The germline V and J ends were trimmed by 1 base and 7 bases, with 13 bases remaining between them.

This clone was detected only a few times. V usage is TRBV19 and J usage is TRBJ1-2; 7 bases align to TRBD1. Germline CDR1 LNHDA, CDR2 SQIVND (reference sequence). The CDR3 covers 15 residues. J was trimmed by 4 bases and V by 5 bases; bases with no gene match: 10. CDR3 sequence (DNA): TGTGCCAGTAGTTACTCCGGGACAGAGGGCTATGGCTACACCTTC. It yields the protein CASSYSGTEGYGYTF.

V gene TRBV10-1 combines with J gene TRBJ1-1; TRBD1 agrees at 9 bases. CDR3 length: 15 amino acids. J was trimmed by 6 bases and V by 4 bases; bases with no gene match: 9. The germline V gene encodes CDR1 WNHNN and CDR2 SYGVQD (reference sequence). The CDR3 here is CASSGQQGATPEAFF. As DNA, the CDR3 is TGCGCCAGCAGTGGACAACAGGGGGCCACTCCTGAAGCTTTCTTT.